This T cell receptor beta chain was sequenced for a study of blood T cells in healthy people across ages. Of note for this clonotype: Its target is not known.

The use of a sample-barcoded 5' primer and a J-beta primer mix characterized a second PCR of roughly 6 to 11 cycles. TCRdb redid the calling of the 5' RACE reads with MiXCR, one entry per CDR3 protein. The repertoire holds 1.5 million to 2 million distinct CDR3 sequences, with 49% as singletons. Germline V gene sequence: CDR1 LGHDT, CDR2 YNNKEL (reference sequence). The CDR3 loop spans 15 amino acids. Losses at the gene ends were 0 bases for V and 4 bases for J; bases not matched to a gene: 5. Study results and caveats: Calculation of diversity from one million T cells yielded estimates considered to be underestimates.

Peripheral blood from each donor was collected in a volume of about 9.9 milliliters. The rearrangement links TRBV3-1 to TRBJ2-7; the match to TRBD1 covers 8 bases. This clonotype was sampled from a woman between 40 and 55 years old in good health. Material for sequencing was blood. The CDR3: CASSQDRRGRYEQYF. In DNA, the CDR3 is TGTGCCAGCAGCCAAGATCGCAGGGGGCGGTACGAGCAGTACTTC.